Listed below are T cell receptor beta chains from one sample, sequenced in a study of control samples from healthy donors and cancer patients. Libraries were prepared by immunoSEQ multiplex PCR; TCRdb keeps only in-frame clonotypes and omits some of them. This sample has approximately 51,000 clones, with under 90% found just once. Sample: blood. All receptors come from an older man in good health. The CDR3 runs from the conserved cysteine through the conserved F or W. D genes are given only for firm matches. Rows give clone size only sometimes, using once, few, many, or a class for an expanded clone.

j_gene: TRBJ2-7
d_gene: NA
abundance: NA
v_gene: TRBV18
CDR3aa: CASSQGSTYEQYF
CDR3nt: TGTGCCAGCTCACAGGGCAGTACCTACGAGCAGTACTTC

j_gene: TRBJ2-1
d_gene: NA
abundance: NA
v_gene: TRBV7-7
CDR3aa: CASSLGGAGSYSEQFF
CDR3nt: TGTGCCAGCAGCTTAGGTGGTGCAGGGAGTTACTCTGAGCAGTTCTTC

j_gene: TRBJ1-1
d_gene: NA
abundance: NA
v_gene: TRBV20-1
CDR3aa: CSASVDQNTEAFF
CDR3nt: TGCAGTGCTAGTGTGGACCAAAACACTGAAGCTTTCTTT

j_gene: TRBJ2-3
d_gene: TRBD2
abundance: NA
v_gene: TRBV7-9
CDR3aa: CASSLGTSGSIDTQYF
CDR3nt: TGTGCCAGCAGCTTAGGGACTAGCGGGAGTATCGATACGCAGTATTTT

j_gene: TRBJ1-1
d_gene: NA
abundance: NA
v_gene: TRBV7-2
CDR3aa: CASSQGRSTEAFF
CDR3nt: TGTGCCAGCAGCCAGGGGAGGAGTACTGAAGCTTTCTTT

j_gene: TRBJ2-1
d_gene: TRBD2
abundance: NA
v_gene: TRBV30
CDR3aa: CACAKKGGRPNEQFF
CDR3nt: TGTGCCTGCGCTAAAAAGGGCGGGAGGCCTAATGAGCAGTTCTTC

j_gene: TRBJ1-3
d_gene: NA
abundance: NA
v_gene: TRBV15
CDR3aa: CATSSRLISGNTIYF
CDR3nt: TGTGCCACCAGCAGCCGACTTATCTCTGGAAACACCATATATTTT

j_gene: TRBJ2-1
d_gene: NA
abundance: NA
v_gene: TRBV7-6
CDR3aa: CASSLAAGSYNEQFF
CDR3nt: TGTGCCAGCAGCTTAGCCGCGGGCTCCTACAATGAGCAGTTCTTC

j_gene: TRBJ1-1
d_gene: TRBD1
abundance: NA
v_gene: TRBV7-2
CDR3aa: CASGPGGAKNTEAFF
CDR3nt: TGTGCCAGCGGTCCAGGGGGGGCGAAGAACACTGAAGCTTTCTTT

j_gene: TRBJ1-2
d_gene: NA
abundance: NA
v_gene: TRBV19
CDR3aa: CASSTGVIGYTF
CDR3nt: TGTGCCAGTAGTACCGGGGTAATTGGCTACACCTTC

j_gene: TRBJ2-7
d_gene: TRBD1
abundance: NA
v_gene: TRBV19
CDR3aa: CASEDRGHEQYF
CDR3nt: TGTGCCAGTGAGGACAGGGGCCACGAGCAGTACTTC

j_gene: TRBJ2-3
d_gene: TRBD1
abundance: once
v_gene: TRBV9
CDR3aa: CASSARQGAGTDTQYF
CDR3nt: TGTGCCAGCAGCGCCCGACAGGGGGCGGGGACAGATACGCAGTATTTT

j_gene: TRBJ2-7
d_gene: NA
abundance: NA
v_gene: TRBV2
CDR3aa: CASRTGQDPSYEQYF
CDR3nt: TGTGCCAGCCGGACTGGGCAGGACCCTTCCTACGAGCAGTACTTC

j_gene: TRBJ1-3
d_gene: NA
abundance: few
v_gene: TRBV6-5
CDR3aa: CASSYSEGSGNTIYF
CDR3nt: TGTGCCAGCAGTTACTCAGAGGGCTCTGGAAACACCATATATTTT

j_gene: TRBJ2-7
d_gene: NA
abundance: NA
v_gene: TRBV15
CDR3aa: CATSRDASYEQYF
CDR3nt: TGTGCCACCAGCAGAGATGCGAGCTACGAGCAGTACTTC

j_gene: TRBJ2-3
d_gene: NA
abundance: few
v_gene: TRBV28
CDR3aa: CASSPWGARTDTQYF
CDR3nt: TGTGCCAGCAGTCCCTGGGGGGCGCGGACAGATACGCAGTATTTT

j_gene: TRBJ1-5
d_gene: NA
abundance: NA
v_gene: TRBV2
CDR3aa: CASKFSRDGQPQHF
CDR3nt: TGTGCCAGCAAGTTTTCCCGGGATGGACAGCCCCAGCATTTT

j_gene: TRBJ2-2
d_gene: NA
abundance: NA
v_gene: TRBV11-3
CDR3aa: CASSFSGYNTGELFF
CDR3nt: TGTGCCAGCAGCTTCTCCGGGTATAACACCGGGGAGCTGTTTTTT

j_gene: TRBJ2-1
d_gene: NA
abundance: few
v_gene: TRBV27
CDR3aa: CASSLSSADLFYNEQFF
CDR3nt: TGTGCCAGCAGTTTATCGTCAGCTGACCTTTTCTACAATGAGCAGTTCTTC

j_gene: TRBJ2-5
d_gene: NA
abundance: once
v_gene: TRBV5-4
CDR3aa: CASSFQGGGGETQYF
CDR3nt: TGTGCCAGCAGCTTCCAGGGGGGGGGCGGAGAGACCCAGTACTTC

j_gene: TRBJ2-6
d_gene: NA
abundance: NA
v_gene: TRBV3-1/TRBV3-2
CDR3aa: CASSPQGFGANVLTF
CDR3nt: TGTGCCAGCAGCCCTCAGGGTTTTGGGGCCAACGTCCTGACTTTC

j_gene: TRBJ1-6
d_gene: NA
abundance: NA
v_gene: TRBV6-5
CDR3aa: CASSHGSAPESPLHF
CDR3nt: TGTGCCAGCAGCCACGGTTCGGCCCCCGAATCACCCCTCCACTTT